This paragraph covers one TCR beta chain sequence. Its antigen is unknown. The data were taken from a study of T cell responses to AZD1222 COVID-19 vaccine. Assay used: immunoSEQ multiplex PCR; TCRdb lists only in-frame clones, some missing. The repertoire has roughly 77,000 clones, 88% of them found once; the top ten carry about 4.8%. Overall study results and limits: Clonal diversity was possibly underestimated, and white British individuals and females predominated among donors. Without day 14 samples, only post-peak T cell repertoires were studied. Along spike, vaccine-associated CD4 TCRs were found throughout, with dominance at 160-218 and 743-854.

The sample here was peripheral blood, taken on day 0 of MenACWY control vaccination. The sequence came from an adult in good health.

The CDR3 bases are TGTGCCAGCTCACCCAACAGGGATAGCGAGCAGTACTTC. Its protein product is CASSPNRDSEQYF. The chain links TRBV18 to TRBJ2-7; possible D gene TRBD1, 6 bases. Deletions cut 3 bases from V and 6 bases from J, with 12 bases between. The CDR3 is 13 amino acids. Germline V CDR1 and CDR2: KGHSH, LQKENI.